The next 26 T cell receptor beta chains were all read from a single sample in a study of blood T cell repertoires in COVID-19. Clones were sequenced by immunoSEQ multiplex PCR, and TCRdb holds only the in-frame ones, with some missing. The repertoire holds 650,000 to 800,000 clones, with 85% to 90% as singletons. The sequencing sample was made of peripheral blood. The receptors were sampled from a woman between 18 and 30 years old with acute or convalescent COVID-19.

V is TRBV28 and J is TRBJ1-5, with TRBD1 matching over 8 bases. CDR3 size: 14 residues. V lost 7 bases and J lost 6; bases outside the gene matches: 8. CDR1 MDHEN and CDR2 SYDVKM come from the germline V gene. The CDR3 bases are TGTGCCAGCATACTGACAGGGGAAGGTCAGCCCCAGCATTTT. Its protein product is CASILTGEGQPQHF.

The chain recombines TRBV5-4 with TRBJ2-3; maybe TRBD2 (7 bases). V lost 4 bases and J lost 3, with 12 bases in between. CDR3 length: 14 amino acids. Per germline, CDR1 SGHNT and CDR2 YYREEE (reference sequence). CDR3 DNA sequence: TGTGCCAGCAGCCGGGGGGCCGGTACAGATACGCAGTATTTT. Protein: CASSRGAGTDTQYF. Drawing the rest from reference TRBV5-4 and TRBJ2-3, the complete variable domain is ETGVTQSPTHLIKTRGQQVTLRCSSQSGHNTVSWYQQALGQGPQFIFQYYREEENGRGNFPPRFSGLQFPNYSSELNVNALELDDSALYLCASSRGAGTDTQYFGPGTRLTVL.

The chain has TRBV15 and TRBJ2-3; a possible D gene is TRBD2 (6 bases). Trimming took 0 bases from V and 4 from J, leaving 17 bases between them. The CDR3 contains 17 residues. Germline CDR1 reads LNHNV; CDR2 reads YYDKDF (reference sequence). CDR3 DNA sequence: TGTGCCACCAGCAGAGATCGCGGGGTCTCTAGGGCAGATACGCAGTATTTT. Amino acid sequence: CATSRDRGVSRADTQYF.

This clone showed up just once. This rearrangement joins TRBV9 to TRBJ1-2; possibly TRBD1 for D (5 bases). CDR3 length: 11 residues. Trimming pared 4 bases from V and 6 bases from J, leaving 7 bases between. Per germline, CDR1 SGDLS and CDR2 YYNGEE. The CDR3 DNA is TGTGCCAGCAGCTCCAGGGATGGCTACACCTTC. Translating it yields CASSSRDGYTF.

The gene calls are TRBV13 and TRBJ2-7; 9 nucleotides match TRBD1. Per the germline V gene, CDR1 is PRHDT and CDR2 is FYEKMQ (reference sequence). Losses at the gene ends were 2 bases for V and 2 bases for J; bases not matched to a gene: 4. The CDR3 sequence is 15 residues long. The CDR3 loop is CASSLMGQGPYEQYF. The CDR3 coding sequence is TGTGCCAGCAGCTTAATGGGACAGGGCCCCTACGAGCAGTACTTC.

The rearrangement uses TRBV18 and TRBJ1-2; 7 bases match TRBD1. Germline V CDR1 and CDR2: KGHSH, LQKENI. V was pared by 0 bases and J by 4 bases, with 8 bases of the junction left unmatched. The CDR3 is made up of 16 amino acids. CDR3 bases: TGTGCCAGCTCACCACCTAGTCAGGGGGGTTCCTATGGCTACACCTTC. This sequence encodes CASSPPSQGGSYGYTF.

The gene calls are TRBV5-4 and TRBJ2-7, with D perhaps TRBD1 (6 bases). Germline CDR1 is SGHNT and CDR2 is YYREEE (reference sequence). The CDR3 is 12 amino acids. V lost 4 bases, J lost 3 bases, and 8 bases lay in between. The CDR3 protein is CASSKGDYEQYF. CDR3 DNA sequence: TGTGCCAGCAGCAAGGGGGACTACGAGCAGTACTTC.

V gene TRBV18 combines with J gene TRBJ2-5, with a weak D call TRBD1 (6 bases). This CDR3 is built from 15 residues. Germline lookup yields CDR1 KGHSH and CDR2 LQKENI. Trimming shortened V by 4 bases and J by 3 bases, and 15 bases separated the two germline ends. For the CDR3, the DNA is TGTGCCAGCTCACTACAGGGTACCCCGGAAGAGACCCAGTACTTC. This codes for CASSLQGTPEETQYF.

This chain links TRBV6-1 with TRBJ1-5; D unclear. V lost 2 bases, J lost 7 bases, and 18 bases lay in between. Germline-derived CDR1 and CDR2 are MNHNS and SASEGT. The CDR3 runs 16 residues. The CDR3 spells CASSELVVAEEQPQHF. CDR3 sequence (DNA): TGTGCCAGCAGTGAATTGGTGGTGGCAGAAGAACAGCCCCAGCATTTT.

The genes are TRBV15 and TRBJ2-1; D is perhaps TRBD2 (6 bases). Trimming stripped 0 bases from V and 6 bases from J, with 12 bases between. Germline lookup yields CDR1 LNHNV and CDR2 YYDKDF (reference sequence). The CDR3 totals 15 residues. The CDR3 coding sequence is TGTGCCACCAGCAGAGATGGGCGGGGAGCCAATGAGCAGTTCTTC. It codes for CATSRDGRGANEQFF.

The V call is TRBV12-5, the J call TRBJ1-6; D unresolved. CDR3 length: 17 amino acids. Per the germline V gene, CDR1 is LGHNT and CDR2 is FRNRAP. The V and J ends lost 2 bases and 10 bases respectively, with 21 bases between them. The CDR3 DNA sequence: TGTGCTAGTGGTTTGTTGGTAGGTTCGGAGGTGAGCTCACCCCTCCACTTT. It specifies CASGLLVGSEVSSPLHF.

The chain has TRBV4-1 and TRBJ1-5; possible D gene TRBD1, 6 bases. The CDR3 covers 14 residues. Germline V gene sequence: CDR1 MGHRA, CDR2 YSYEKL. The V gene lost 3 bases and the J gene lost 4 bases, with 10 bases spanning the gap. The CDR3 protein is CASSQPQGNQPQHF. CDR3 sequence (DNA): TGCGCCAGCAGCCAGCCCCAGGGGAATCAGCCCCAGCATTTT.

This clone was observed a handful of times. CDR3 loop: CAISPGLAGGPFNNEQFF. In DNA, the CDR3 is TGTGCCATCTCTCCGGGACTAGCGGGGGGGCCATTCAACAATGAGCAGTTCTTC. The chain combines TRBV10-3 with TRBJ2-1, with TRBD2 matching over 16 bases. Germline CDR1 is ENHRY and CDR2 is SYGVKD. Trimming cost V 8 bases and J 5 bases; bases outside gene matches: 12. CDR3 length: 18 residues.

Only a few counts were recorded for this clone. The rearrangement uses TRBV11-3 and TRBJ1-1; D gene uncertain. V shed 1 base and J shed 0 bases, with 6 bases lying between them. The CDR3 covers 14 residues. Germline loops: CDR1 SGHNT, CDR2 YENEEA. Here the CDR3 reads CASSLAGMNTEAFF. The CDR3 region has the DNA TGTGCCAGCAGCTTAGCGGGTATGAACACTGAAGCTTTCTTT. Full variable domain (outside the CDR3, taken from reference TRBV11-3 and TRBJ1-1): EAGVVQSPRYKIIEKKQPVAFWCNPISGHNTLYWYLQNLGQGPELLIRYENEEAVDDSQLPKDRFSAERLKGVDSTLKIQPAELGDSAVYLCASSLAGMNTEAFFGQGTRLTVV.

The V and J genes are TRBV2 and TRBJ1-4, with 11 bases identical to TRBD1. With 6 bases clipped from V and 7 bases from J, the junction kept 4 bases outside the gene matches. The CDR3 extends over 14 amino acids. Germline values: CDR1 SNHLY, CDR2 FYNNEI. The CDR3 sequence: CASSKGQGVEKLFF. In DNA form, the CDR3 reads TGTGCCAGCAGCAAGGGACAGGGGGTTGAAAAACTGTTTTTT.

In its sample, this clone was seen once. The chain combines TRBV19 with TRBJ1-1; 7 bases line up with TRBD1. CDR1 and CDR2 from the germline V gene are LNHDA and SQIVND (reference sequence). V lost 4 bases to trimming and J lost 1 base; unmatched junction nucleotides: 9. The CDR3 has 16 amino acids. The CDR3 region has the DNA TGTGCCAGTAGTAGCCTGACAGGGATGAGGAACACTGAAGCTTTCTTT. It specifies CASSSLTGMRNTEAFF.

The rearrangement joins TRBV6-5 to TRBJ2-7, with D perhaps matching TRBD1 (6 bases). This CDR3 region has 13 residues. The germline gives CDR1 MNHEY, CDR2 SVGAGI. V was cut by 8 bases and J by 2 bases, with 13 bases left in between. CDR3 sequence: CASGTSDPYEQYF. CDR3 DNA: TGTGCCAGCGGGACATCGGATCCCTACGAGCAGTACTTC.

The chain carries TRBV6-5 and TRBJ2-7, with 8 bases identical to TRBD1. V gave up 6 bases and J gave up 2 bases; unmatched junction bases: 6. Germline loops: CDR1 MNHEY, CDR2 SVGAGI. The CDR3 has 14 amino acids. CDR3 sequence: CASRMDRVAYEQYF. The CDR3 coding sequence is TGTGCCAGCAGGATGGACAGGGTGGCCTACGAGCAGTACTTC.

The rearrangement links TRBV6-4 to TRBJ2-1, with D perhaps TRBD1 (6 bases). The V gene lost 4 bases and the J gene lost 3 bases, with 10 bases spanning the gap. Germline CDR1 reads MRHNA; CDR2 reads SNTAGT. CDR3 length: 14 residues. The CDR3: CASSVETGYNEQFF. The CDR3 nucleotides read TGTGCCAGCAGTGTAGAGACAGGCTACAATGAGCAGTTCTTC.

The CDR3 nucleotides read TGTGCCAGCAGTTACTCCCGGACAGGGGGGACCTACGAGCAGTACTTC. Residues: CASSYSRTGGTYEQYF. This rearrangement joins TRBV6-2 or TRBV6-3 to TRBJ2-7; 10 bases are a match to TRBD1. The CDR3 covers 16 residues. Germline V gene lookup returns CDR1 MNHEY and CDR2 SVGEGT. Trimming at V came to 0 bases and at J to 2 bases, leaving 4 bases not matched to a gene.

V is TRBV9 and J is TRBJ2-7; tentatively, D is TRBD2 (6 bases). CDR1 and CDR2 from the germline V gene are SGDLS and YYNGEE. This CDR3 spans 14 amino acids. V was cut by 4 bases and J by 2 bases, with 13 bases left in between. This CDR3 reads CASSPRRETYEQYF. The DNA for the CDR3 is TGTGCCAGCAGCCCCCGGAGGGAGACCTACGAGCAGTACTTC.

Of note for this clone: Other DNA sequences in the same sample also yield this CDR3. CDR3 in amino acids: CASSLDRGYYGYTF. CDR3 sequence (DNA): TGCGCCAGCAGCTTGGACAGGGGGTACTATGGCTACACCTTC. The chain recombines TRBV5-1 with TRBJ1-2; 8 nucleotides agree with TRBD1. V lost 0 bases, J lost 3 bases, and 1 base stayed unmatched. Looked up from germline, CDR1 is SGHRS and CDR2 is YFSETQ. CDR3 length: 14 amino acids.

This sequence joins TRBV7-2 and TRBJ2-3; D not certain. Per the germline V gene, CDR1 is SGHTA and CDR2 is FQGNSA. CDR3 length: 14 amino acids. V gave up 2 bases and J gave up 2 bases, with 8 bases separating them. In DNA form, the CDR3 reads TGTGCCAGCAGCTTATTCACAGTCACAGATACGCAGTATTTT. It encodes CASSLFTVTDTQYF. The full variable domain, rest sourced from reference TRBV7-2 and TRBJ2-3, is GAGVSQSPSNKVTEKGKDVELRCDPISGHTALYWYRQSLGQGLEFLIYFQGNSAPDKSGLPSDRFSAERTGGSVSTLTIQRTQQEDSAVYLCASSLFTVTDTQYFGPGTRLTVL.

This rearrangement joins TRBV25-1 to TRBJ1-2, with D maybe TRBD1 (5 bases). The CDR3 has 15 amino acids. CDR1 MGHDK and CDR2 SYGVNS come from the germline V gene. Trimming removed 3 bases from V and 6 bases from J, with 17 bases in between. The CDR3 sequence is CASSDFKTGENGYTF. DNA for the CDR3: TGTGCCAGCAGTGACTTCAAAACGGGGGAGAATGGCTACACCTTC.

This chain links TRBV28 with TRBJ1-2, with a weak D call TRBD1 (5 bases). CDR3 length: 13 residues. Germline V gene data show CDR1 as MDHEN and CDR2 as SYDVKM. Trimming cost V 6 bases and J 0 bases, with 8 bases left between them. CDR3 in DNA: TGTGCCAGCAGGACGACAGCTAACTATGGCTACACCTTC. Amino acids: CASRTTANYGYTF.

The chain joins TRBV2 to TRBJ2-1; D might be TRBD2 (5 bases). CDR3 size: 15 residues. Germline CDR1 reads SNHLY; CDR2 reads FYNNEI. Trimming took 6 bases from V and 3 from J, leaving 15 bases between them. CDR3 sequence: CASSPSGRGYNEQFF. The CDR3 region has the DNA TGTGCCAGCAGCCCCTCGGGGAGAGGCTACAATGAGCAGTTCTTC. Supplemented by reference TRBV2 and TRBJ2-1, the full variable domain reads EPEVTQTPSHQVTQMGQEVILRCVPISNHLYFYWYRQILGQKVEFLVSFYNNEISEKSEIFDDQFSVERPDGSNFTLKIRSTKLEDSAMYFCASSPSGRGYNEQFFGPGTRLTVL.